The clone carrying this TCR beta chain was found a few times. The sample originates from a study of blood T cell repertoires in COVID-19. Overall study: PBMCs, B-cell-depleted T cells, or T cells provided the cDNA or gDNA that made up the material.

The junction had 4 bases not matched to a gene; V was cut back by 8 bases and J by 0 bases. Germline assignment: CDR1 SGHVS and CDR2 FQNEAQ. This CDR3 has 14 amino acids. Under the authors' procedure: Reference gene primers were amplified, and this amplification served to estimate nucleated cell counts. The assay was immunoSEQ multiplex PCR, and TCRdb's table has in-frame clones only and misses some. V and J calls and clone size are given by that table; D and trimming were obtained from the DNA. The sample lists approximately 120,000 clones, approximately 85% occurring once. The sequence came from a human donor in a cohort sampled during active COVID-19. The genes are TRBV7-8 and TRBJ1-5; 7 bases agree with TRBD1. Sequencing was done on a sample of peripheral blood. The DNA of the CDR3 is TGTGCCAGCGGAAACAGGGGTAGCAATCAGCCCCAGCATTTT. It translates to CASGNRGSNQPQHF.